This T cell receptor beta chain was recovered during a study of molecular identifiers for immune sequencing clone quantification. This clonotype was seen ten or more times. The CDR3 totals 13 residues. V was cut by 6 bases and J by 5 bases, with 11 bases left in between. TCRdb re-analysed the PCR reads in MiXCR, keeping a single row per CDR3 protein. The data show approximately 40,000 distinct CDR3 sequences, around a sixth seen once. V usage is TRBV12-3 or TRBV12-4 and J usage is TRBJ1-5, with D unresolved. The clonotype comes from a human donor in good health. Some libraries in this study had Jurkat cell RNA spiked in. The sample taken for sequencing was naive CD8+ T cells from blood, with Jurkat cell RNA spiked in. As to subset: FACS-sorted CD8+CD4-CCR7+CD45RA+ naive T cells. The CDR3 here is CASRGPGHQPQHF. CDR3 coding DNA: TGTGCCAGCAGGGGCCCTGGACATCAGCCCCAGCATTTT.